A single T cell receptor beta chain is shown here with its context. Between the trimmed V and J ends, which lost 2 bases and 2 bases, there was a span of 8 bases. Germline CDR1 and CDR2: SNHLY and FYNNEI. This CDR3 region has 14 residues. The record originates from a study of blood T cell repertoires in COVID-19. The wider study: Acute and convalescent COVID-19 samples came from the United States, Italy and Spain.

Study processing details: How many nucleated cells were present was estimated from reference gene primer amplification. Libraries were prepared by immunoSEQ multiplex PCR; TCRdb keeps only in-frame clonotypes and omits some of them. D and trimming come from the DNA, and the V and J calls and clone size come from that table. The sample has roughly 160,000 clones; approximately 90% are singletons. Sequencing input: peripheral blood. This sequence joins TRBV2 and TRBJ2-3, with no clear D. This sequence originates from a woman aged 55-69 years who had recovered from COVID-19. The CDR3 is CASSEITITDTQYF. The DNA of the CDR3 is TGTGCCAGCAGTGAAATTACTATCACAGATACGCAGTATTTT.